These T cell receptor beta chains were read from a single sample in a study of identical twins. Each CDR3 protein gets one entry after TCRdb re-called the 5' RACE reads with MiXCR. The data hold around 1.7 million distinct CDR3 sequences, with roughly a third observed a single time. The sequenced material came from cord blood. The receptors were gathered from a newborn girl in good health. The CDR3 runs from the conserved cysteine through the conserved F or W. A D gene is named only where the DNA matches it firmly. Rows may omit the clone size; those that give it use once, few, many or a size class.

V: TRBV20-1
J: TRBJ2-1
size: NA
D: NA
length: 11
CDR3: CSVRGGNEQFF
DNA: TGCAGTGTTAGAGGGGGCAATGAGCAGTTCTTC

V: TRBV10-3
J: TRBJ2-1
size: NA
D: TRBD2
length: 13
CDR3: CAISAAGGAEQFF
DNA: TGTGCCATCAGTGCAGCGGGAGGTGCTGAGCAGTTCTTC

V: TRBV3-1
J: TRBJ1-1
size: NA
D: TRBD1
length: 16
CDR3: CASSQGVRGRWTEAFF
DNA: TGTGCCAGCAGCCAAGGTGTCAGGGGGCGGTGGACTGAAGCTTTCTTT

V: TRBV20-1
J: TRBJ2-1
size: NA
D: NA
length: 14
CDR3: CSARAGSFYNEQFF
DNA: TGCAGTGCTAGAGCGGGTAGCTTCTACAATGAGCAGTTCTTC

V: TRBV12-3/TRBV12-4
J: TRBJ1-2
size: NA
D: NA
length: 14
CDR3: CASSFVQGTYGYTF
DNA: TGTGCCAGCAGTTTTGTCCAAGGAACCTATGGCTACACCTTC

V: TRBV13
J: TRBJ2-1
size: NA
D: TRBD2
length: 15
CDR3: CASSLLAGGLRERFF
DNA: TGTGCCAGCAGCTTACTAGCGGGGGGCCTAAGGGAGCGGTTCTTC

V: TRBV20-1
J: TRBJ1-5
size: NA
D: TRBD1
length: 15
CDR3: CSARSETGDVRPQHF
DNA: TGCAGTGCTAGAAGTGAGACAGGGGATGTCCGGCCCCAGCATTTT

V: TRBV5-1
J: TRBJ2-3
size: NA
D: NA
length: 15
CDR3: CASSLSPTPQDTQYF
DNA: TGCGCCAGCAGCTTAAGTCCCACCCCACAAGATACGCAGTATTTT

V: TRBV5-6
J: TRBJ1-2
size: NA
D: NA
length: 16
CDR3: CASNPGGGGQTYGYTF
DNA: TGTGCCAGCAACCCAGGAGGTGGCGGCCAGACCTATGGCTACACCTTC

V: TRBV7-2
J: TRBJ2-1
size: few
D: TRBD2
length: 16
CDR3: CASSLGGTRVYNEQFF
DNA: TGTGCCAGCAGCTTAGGAGGGACTAGGGTATACAATGAGCAGTTCTTC

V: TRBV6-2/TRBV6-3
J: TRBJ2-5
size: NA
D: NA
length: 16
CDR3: CASLFPGLGGSETQYF
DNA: TGTGCCAGTCTCTTTCCGGGACTCGGGGGATCTGAGACCCAGTACTTC

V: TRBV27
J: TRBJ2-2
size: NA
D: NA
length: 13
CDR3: CASSGTFTGELFF
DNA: TGTGCCAGCAGTGGGACCTTTACCGGGGAGCTGTTTTTT

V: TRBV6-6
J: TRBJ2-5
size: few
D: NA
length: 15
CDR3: CASSYRVGSQETQYF
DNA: TGTGCCAGCAGTTACAGGGTGGGGAGCCAAGAGACCCAGTACTTC

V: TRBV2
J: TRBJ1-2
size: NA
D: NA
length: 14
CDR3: CATAVIPIHYGYTF
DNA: TGTGCCACAGCGGTCATCCCTATTCACTATGGCTACACCTTC

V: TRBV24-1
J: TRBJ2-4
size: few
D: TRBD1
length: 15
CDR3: CATSDSTGSRNIQYF
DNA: TGTGCCACCAGTGATTCGACAGGGTCGAGGAACATTCAGTACTTC

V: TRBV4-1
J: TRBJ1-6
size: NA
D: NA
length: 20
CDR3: CASSQEHTIYWSSYNSPLHF
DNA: TGCGCCAGCAGCCAAGAGCATACGATATACTGGAGCTCCTATAATTCACCCCTCCACTTT

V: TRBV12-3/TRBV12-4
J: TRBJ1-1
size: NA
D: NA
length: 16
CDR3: CASRGPLGVGNTEAFF
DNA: TGTGCCAGCAGGGGTCCACTAGGGGTGGGGAACACTGAAGCTTTCTTT

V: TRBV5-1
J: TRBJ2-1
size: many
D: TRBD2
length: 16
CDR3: CASSLATSGGYNEQFF
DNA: TGTGCCAGCAGCTTAGCAACTAGCGGGGGGTACAATGAGCAGTTCTTC

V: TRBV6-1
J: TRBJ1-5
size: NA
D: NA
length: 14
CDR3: CASSGAGRDQPQHF
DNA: TGTGCCAGCAGTGGAGCAGGGAGGGATCAGCCCCAGCATTTT

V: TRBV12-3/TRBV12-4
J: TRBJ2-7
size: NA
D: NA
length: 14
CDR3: CASSLIRVPYEQYF
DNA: TGTGCCAGCAGTTTAATCCGGGTTCCCTACGAGCAGTACTTC

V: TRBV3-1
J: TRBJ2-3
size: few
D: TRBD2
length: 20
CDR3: CASSQDLASGRAGSTDTQYF
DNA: TGTGCCAGCAGCCAAGATCTTGCTAGCGGGAGGGCCGGGAGCACAGATACGCAGTATTTT

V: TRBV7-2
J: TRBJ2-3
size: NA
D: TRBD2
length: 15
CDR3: CASSLKSGGADTQYF
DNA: TGTGCCAGCAGCTTAAAAAGCGGGGGGGCAGATACGCAGTATTTT

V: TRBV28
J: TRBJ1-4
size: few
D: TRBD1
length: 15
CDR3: CASSEGARALEKLFF
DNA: TGTGCCAGCAGTGAGGGGGCTCGGGCTCTGGAAAAACTGTTTTTT

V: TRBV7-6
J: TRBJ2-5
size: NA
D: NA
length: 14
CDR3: CASSLYYGQETQYF
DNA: TGTGCCAGCAGCTTATACTACGGGCAAGAGACCCAGTACTTC

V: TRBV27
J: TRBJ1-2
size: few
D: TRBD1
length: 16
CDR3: CASSLGQGRLGYGYTF
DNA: TGTGCCAGCAGTTTAGGACAGGGGCGGCTGGGATATGGCTACACCTTC

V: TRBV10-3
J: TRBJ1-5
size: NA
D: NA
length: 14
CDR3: CATTAQGSNQPRHF
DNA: TGTGCCACGACCGCACAGGGAAGCAATCAGCCCCGGCATTTT

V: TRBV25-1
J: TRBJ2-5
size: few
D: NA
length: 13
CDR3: CASSDSWGETQYF
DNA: TGTGCCAGCAGTGACTCGTGGGGAGAGACCCAGTACTTC

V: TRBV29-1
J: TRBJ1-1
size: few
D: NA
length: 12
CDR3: CSVDLGGTEAFF
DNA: TGCAGCGTCGATTTGGGGGGCACTGAAGCTTTCTTT

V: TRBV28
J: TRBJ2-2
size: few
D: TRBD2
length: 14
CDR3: CASSRRAGPGELFF
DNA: TGTGCCAGCAGTCGCCGAGCGGGACCCGGGGAGCTGTTTTTT

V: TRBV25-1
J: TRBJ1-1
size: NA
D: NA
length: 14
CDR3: CASSPSGGDTEAFF
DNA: TGTGCCAGCAGCCCCAGTGGTGGGGACACTGAAGCTTTCTTT

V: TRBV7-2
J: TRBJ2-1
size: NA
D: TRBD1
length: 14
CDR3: CASSLQGLMNEQFF
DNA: TGTGCCAGCAGCCTACAGGGGCTAATGAATGAGCAGTTCTTC